The entry below gives a single T cell receptor beta chain sequence along with its context. Every molecule of TCR cDNA had its own unique molecular identifier. Each CDR3 protein is one row after TCRdb ran MiXCR on the 5' RACE reads. The sample contains 85,000 to 100,000 distinct CDR3 sequences, approximately 12% of which appear only once. Time point specified: sample taken at primary tumor resection. Untreated early-stage non-small cell lung cancer patients, 72 in total, were the donors. TCRs were sequenced from unsorted whole RNA of tumor, nontumor lung or PBMC. These data are taken from a study of spatial heterogeneity in lung cancer. As for the study in general: Alpha-chain sequences were consistently detected in smaller numbers than beta-chain sequences.

V was pared by 5 bases and J by 1 base, with 12 bases between. Per the germline V gene, CDR1 is MDHEN and CDR2 is SYDVKM. The CDR3 loop spans 15 amino acids. The material sequenced was PBMCs, taken at surgery. This chain links TRBV28 with TRBJ2-4; no clear D gene. The clonotype was recovered from a male donor with early-stage non-small cell lung cancer. The CDR3 region is CASSRPFGAKNIQYF. CDR3 sequence (DNA): TGTGCCAGCAGTCGCCCTTTTGGGGCCAAAAACATTCAGTACTTC. The variable domain in full, with the rest retrieved from reference TRBV28 and TRBJ2-4, is DVKVTQSSRYLVKRTGEKVFLECVQDMDHENMFWYRQDPGLGLRLIYFSYDVKMKEKGDIPEGYSVSREKKERFSLILESASTNQTSMYLCASSRPFGAKNIQYFGAGTRLSVL.